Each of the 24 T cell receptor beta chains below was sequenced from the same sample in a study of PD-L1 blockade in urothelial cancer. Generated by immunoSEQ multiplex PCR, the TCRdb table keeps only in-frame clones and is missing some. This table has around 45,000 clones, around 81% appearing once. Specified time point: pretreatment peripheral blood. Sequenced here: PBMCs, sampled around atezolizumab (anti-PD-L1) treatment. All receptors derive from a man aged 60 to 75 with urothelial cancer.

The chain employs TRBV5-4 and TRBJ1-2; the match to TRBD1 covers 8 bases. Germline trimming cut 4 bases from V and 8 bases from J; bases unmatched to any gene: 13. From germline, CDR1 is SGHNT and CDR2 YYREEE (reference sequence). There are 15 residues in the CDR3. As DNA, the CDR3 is TGTGCCAGCAGCGGGGCCGGACAGGGAAAAGAAGGCTACACCTTC. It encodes CASSGAGQGKEGYTF.

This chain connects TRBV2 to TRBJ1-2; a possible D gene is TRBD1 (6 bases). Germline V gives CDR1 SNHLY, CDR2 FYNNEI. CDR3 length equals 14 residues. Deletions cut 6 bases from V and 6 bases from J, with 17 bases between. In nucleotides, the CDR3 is TGTGCCAGCAGATACATACTGGACAGTCATGGCTACACCTTC. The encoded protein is CASRYILDSHGYTF.

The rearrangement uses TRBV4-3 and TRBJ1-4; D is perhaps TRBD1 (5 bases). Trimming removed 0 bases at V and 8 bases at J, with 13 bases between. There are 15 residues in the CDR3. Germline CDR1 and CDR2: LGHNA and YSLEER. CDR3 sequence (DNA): TGCGCCAGCAGCCAAGATACGGGGGTTGTAGAAAAACTGTTTTTT. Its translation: CASSQDTGVVEKLFF.

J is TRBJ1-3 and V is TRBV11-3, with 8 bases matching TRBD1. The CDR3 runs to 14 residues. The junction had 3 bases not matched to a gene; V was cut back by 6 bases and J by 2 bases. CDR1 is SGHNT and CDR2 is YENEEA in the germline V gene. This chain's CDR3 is CASSRTGTGNTIYF. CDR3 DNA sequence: TGTGCCAGCAGTCGGACAGGGACTGGAAACACCATATATTTT.

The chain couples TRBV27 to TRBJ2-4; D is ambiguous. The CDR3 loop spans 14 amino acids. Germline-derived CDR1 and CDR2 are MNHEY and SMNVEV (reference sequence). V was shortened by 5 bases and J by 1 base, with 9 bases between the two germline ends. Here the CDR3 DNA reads TGTGCCAGCAGTCCCCACATCGCCAAAAACATTCAGTACTTC. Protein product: CASSPHIAKNIQYF.

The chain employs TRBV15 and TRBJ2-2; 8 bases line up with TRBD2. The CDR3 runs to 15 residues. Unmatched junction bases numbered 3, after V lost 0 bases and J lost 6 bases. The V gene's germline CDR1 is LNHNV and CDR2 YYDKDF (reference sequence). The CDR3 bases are TGTGCCACCAGCAGAGAGGCGGGGGGTGCCGGGGAGCTGTTTTTT. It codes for CATSREAGGAGELFF.

The CDR3 protein is CASSEVLQDRRQYF. The CDR3 DNA reads TGTGCCAGCAGTGAAGTGTTGCAGGATAGACGCCAGTACTTC. V and J are TRBV6-1 and TRBJ2-5; D not certain. V was pared by 1 base and J by 10 bases, with 16 bases between. The CDR3 spans 14 residues. Germline loops: CDR1 MNHNS, CDR2 SASEGT.

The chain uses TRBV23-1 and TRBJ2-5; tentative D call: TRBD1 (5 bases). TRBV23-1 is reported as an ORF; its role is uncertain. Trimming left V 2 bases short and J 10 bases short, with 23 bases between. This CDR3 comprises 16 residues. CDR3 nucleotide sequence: TGCGCCAGCAGTCAAAAGACCTTGGCAGGGCCAAGAGACCAGTACTTC. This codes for CASSQKTLAGPRDQYF.

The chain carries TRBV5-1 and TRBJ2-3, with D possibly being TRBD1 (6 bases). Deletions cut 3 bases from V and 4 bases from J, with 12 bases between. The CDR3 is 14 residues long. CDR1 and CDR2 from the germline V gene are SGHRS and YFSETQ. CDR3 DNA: TGCGCCAGCAGCTCCGTCAGGGGTTCAGATACGCAGTATTTT. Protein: CASSSVRGSDTQYF.

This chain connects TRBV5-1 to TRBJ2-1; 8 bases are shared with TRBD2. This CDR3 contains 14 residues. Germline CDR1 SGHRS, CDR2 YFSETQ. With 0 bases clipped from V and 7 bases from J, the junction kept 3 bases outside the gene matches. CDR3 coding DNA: TGCGCCAGCAGCTTGGCCGGGGGGGGGAATGAGCAGTTCTTC. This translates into CASSLAGGGNEQFF. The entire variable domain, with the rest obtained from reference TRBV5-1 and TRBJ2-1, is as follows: KAGVTQTPRYLIKTRGQQVTLSCSPISGHRSVSWYQQTPGQGLQFLFEYFSETQRNKGNFPGRFSGRQFSNSRSEMNVSTLELGDSALYLCASSLAGGGNEQFFGPGTRLTVL.

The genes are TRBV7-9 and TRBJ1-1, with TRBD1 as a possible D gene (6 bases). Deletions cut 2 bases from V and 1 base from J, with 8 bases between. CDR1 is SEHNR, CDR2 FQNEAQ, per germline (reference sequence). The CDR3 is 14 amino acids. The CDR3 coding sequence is TGTGCCAGCAGCTTACGGGGGGCGAACACTGAAGCTTTCTTT. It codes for CASSLRGANTEAFF.

This chain's CDR3 is CASRWRGETQYF. In DNA, the CDR3 is TGTGCCAGCCGTTGGAGGGGAGAGACCCAGTACTTC. The genes are TRBV2 and TRBJ2-5, with D perhaps TRBD2 (6 bases). Between the trimmed V and J ends, which lost 8 bases and 4 bases, there was a span of 11 bases. Per the germline V gene, CDR1 is SNHLY and CDR2 is FYNNEI. The CDR3 consists of 12 residues. Combining the CDR3 with reference TRBV2 and TRBJ2-5 gives the whole variable domain EPEVTQTPSHQVTQMGQEVILRCVPISNHLYFYWYRQILGQKVEFLVSFYNNEISEKSEIFDDQFSVERPDGSNFTLKIRSTKLEDSAMYFCASRWRGETQYFGPGTRLLVL.

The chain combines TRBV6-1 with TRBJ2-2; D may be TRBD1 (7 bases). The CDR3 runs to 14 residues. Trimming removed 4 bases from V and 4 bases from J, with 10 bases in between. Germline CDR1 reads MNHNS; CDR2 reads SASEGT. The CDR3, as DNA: TGTGCCAGCAGTGGCGGGACAGCCACCGGGGAGCTGTTTTTT. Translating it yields CASSGGTATGELFF.

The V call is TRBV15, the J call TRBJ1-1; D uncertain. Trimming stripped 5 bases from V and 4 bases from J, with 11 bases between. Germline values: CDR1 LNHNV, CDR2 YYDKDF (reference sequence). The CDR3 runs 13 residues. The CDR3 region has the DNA TGTGCCACCAGCCCCGACCGCGGCACTGAAGCTTTCTTT. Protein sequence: CATSPDRGTEAFF.

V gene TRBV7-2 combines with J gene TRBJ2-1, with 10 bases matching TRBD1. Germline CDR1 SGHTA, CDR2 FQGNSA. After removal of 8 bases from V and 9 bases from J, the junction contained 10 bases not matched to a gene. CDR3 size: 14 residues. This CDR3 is CASQARQGAVEQFF. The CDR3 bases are TGTGCCAGCCAGGCGAGACAGGGGGCGGTTGAGCAGTTCTTC.

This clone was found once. The CDR3 loop is CASSSTTGGSNQPQHF. CDR3 in DNA: TGTGCCAGCAGTTCCACTACAGGGGGAAGCAATCAGCCCCAGCATTTT. V and J are TRBV6-6 and TRBJ1-5; 8 positions agree with TRBD1. Germline values: CDR1 MNHNY, CDR2 SVGAGI (reference sequence). V lost 4 bases to trimming and J lost 1 base; unmatched junction nucleotides: 6. The CDR3 runs to 16 residues.

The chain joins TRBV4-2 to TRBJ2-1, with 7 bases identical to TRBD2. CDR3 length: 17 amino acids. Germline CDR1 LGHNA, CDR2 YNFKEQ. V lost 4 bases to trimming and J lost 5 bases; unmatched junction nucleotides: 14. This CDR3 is CASSPEIFIAGNNEQFF. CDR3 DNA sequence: TGTGCCAGCAGCCCAGAAATCTTCATAGCGGGCAACAATGAGCAGTTCTTC.

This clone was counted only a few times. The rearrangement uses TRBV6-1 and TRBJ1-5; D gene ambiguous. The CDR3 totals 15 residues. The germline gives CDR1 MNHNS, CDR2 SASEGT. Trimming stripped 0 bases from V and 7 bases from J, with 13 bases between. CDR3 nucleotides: TGTGCCAGCAGTGAAGCTACCGGAGGAGGCCAGCCCCAGCATTTT. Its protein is CASSEATGGGQPQHF.

The CDR3 sequence: CASSVGLASTDTQYF. CDR3 sequence (DNA): TGTGCCAGCAGCGTGGGGCTCGCTAGCACAGATACGCAGTATTTT. V and J are TRBV9 and TRBJ2-3, with D tentatively TRBD1 (5 bases). The CDR3 contains 15 residues. The V and J ends lost 2 bases and 0 bases respectively, with 10 bases between them. From germline, CDR1 is SGDLS and CDR2 YYNGEE.

For the CDR3, the DNA is TGTGCCAGCAGCCAAACCGACAGGGATGGCTACACCTTC. It yields the protein CASSQTDRDGYTF. The chain has TRBV7-2 and TRBJ1-2; 7 nucleotides line up with TRBD1. J was trimmed by 6 bases and V by 5 bases; bases with no gene match: 6. There are 13 residues in the CDR3. Germline values: CDR1 SGHTA, CDR2 FQGNSA. Full variable domain (rest looked up from reference TRBV7-2 and TRBJ1-2): GAGVSQSPSNKVTEKGKDVELRCDPISGHTALYWYRQSLGQGLEFLIYFQGNSAPDKSGLPSDRFSAERTGGSVSTLTIQRTQQEDSAVYLCASSQTDRDGYTFGSGTRLTVV.

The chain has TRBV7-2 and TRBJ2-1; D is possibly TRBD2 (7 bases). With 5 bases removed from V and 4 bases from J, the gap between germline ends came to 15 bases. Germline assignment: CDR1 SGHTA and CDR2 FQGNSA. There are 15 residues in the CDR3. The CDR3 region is CASSQRGGLYNEQFF. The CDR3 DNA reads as TGTGCCAGCAGCCAAAGGGGGGGTCTTTACAATGAGCAGTTCTTC.

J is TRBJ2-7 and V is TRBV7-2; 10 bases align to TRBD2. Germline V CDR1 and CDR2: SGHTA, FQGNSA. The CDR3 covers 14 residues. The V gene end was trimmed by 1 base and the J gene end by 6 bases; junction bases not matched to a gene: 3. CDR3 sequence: CASSLDGTSVEQYF. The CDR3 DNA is TGTGCCAGCAGCTTAGATGGGACTAGCGTCGAGCAGTACTTC.

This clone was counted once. The CDR3 nucleotides are TGCGCCAGCAGCTTGATGGGGGGGGGCTCTGGGGCCAACGTCCTGACTTTC. This codes for CASSLMGGGSGANVLTF. This chain links TRBV5-1 with TRBJ2-6; 7 bases match TRBD2. From germline, CDR1 is SGHRS and CDR2 YFSETQ. Unmatched junction bases numbered 4, after V lost 1 base and J lost 0 bases. The CDR3 totals 17 residues.

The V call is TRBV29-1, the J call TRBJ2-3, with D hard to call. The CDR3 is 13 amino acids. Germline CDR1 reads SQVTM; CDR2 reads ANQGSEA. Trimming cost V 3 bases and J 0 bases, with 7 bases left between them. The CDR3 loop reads CSVDETSTDTQYF. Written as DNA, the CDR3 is TGCAGCGTTGATGAGACTAGCACAGATACGCAGTATTTT.